This entry concerns a single T cell receptor (beta chain). The sample belongs to a study of CD8 T cells in Susac syndrome. The authors carried out high-throughput sequencing of TCR beta. They applied it to CD8+ and CD4+ T cells obtained from blood. The RNA, roughly 0.5 to 1 ug, was put through reverse transcription using random hexamers. Multiplex immunoSEQ PCR targeted 54 Vbeta and 13 Jbeta TCR beta segments. In TCRdb, the immunoSEQ multiplex PCR reads were re-called with MiXCR into one record per CDR3 protein. Of under 250,000 distinct CDR3 sequences listed, around 93% are singletons. Unmatched junction bases numbered 6, after V lost 3 bases and J lost 5 bases. The CDR3 covers 13 residues. Germline CDR1 is GTSNPN and CDR2 is SVGIG (reference sequence).

The clonotype comes from a human donor with multiple sclerosis. The rearrangement links TRBV30 to TRBJ1-1; TRBD1 aligns across 7 bases. The source material was CD4+ T cells from PBMCs. The chain's CDR3 is CAWRETGSTEAFF. Written as DNA, the CDR3 is TGTGCCTGGAGGGAGACAGGGAGTACTGAAGCTTTCTTT.